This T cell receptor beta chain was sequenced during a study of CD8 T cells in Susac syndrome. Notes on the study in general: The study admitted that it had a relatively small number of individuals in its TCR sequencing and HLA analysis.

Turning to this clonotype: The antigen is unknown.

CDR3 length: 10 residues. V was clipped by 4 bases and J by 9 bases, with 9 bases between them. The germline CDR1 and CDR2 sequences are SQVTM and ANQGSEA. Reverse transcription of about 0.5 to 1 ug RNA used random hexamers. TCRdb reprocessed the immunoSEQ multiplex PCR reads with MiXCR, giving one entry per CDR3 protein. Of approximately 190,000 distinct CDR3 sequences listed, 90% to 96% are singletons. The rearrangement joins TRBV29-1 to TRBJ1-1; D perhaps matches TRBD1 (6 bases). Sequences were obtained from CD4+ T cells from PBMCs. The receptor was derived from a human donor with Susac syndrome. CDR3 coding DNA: TGCAGCGTTGCCCGGGGGCAAGCTTTCTTT. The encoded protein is CSVARGQAFF.